These 13 T cell receptor beta chains share one sample of origin, sequenced in a study of cytomegalovirus exposure and HLA in healthy donors. PCR primers comprised 60 Vbeta and 13 Jbeta primers. Generated by immunoSEQ multiplex PCR, the TCRdb table keeps only in-frame clones and is missing some. The sample gives some 67,000 clones, around three quarters of which show up once; about 8.2% is in the top ten. Sequencing was carried out using PBMCs. These receptors were collected from a man aged 55 to 70 in good health and CMV-seropositive.

The chain uses TRBV29-1 and TRBJ1-1; D gene ambiguous. Trimming left V 4 bases short and J 0 bases short, with 15 bases between. Germline V gene sequence: CDR1 SQVTM, CDR2 ANQGSEA. The length of the CDR3 is 15 residues. CDR3 amino acids: CSVVSGEYMNTEAFF. In DNA form, the CDR3 reads TGCAGCGTTGTTTCAGGCGAGTACATGAACACTGAAGCTTTCTTT.

The chain couples TRBV4-1 to TRBJ1-6; the D gene is possibly TRBD1 (6 bases). This CDR3 is built from 19 residues. Per germline, CDR1 MGHRA and CDR2 YSYEKL. V was clipped by 0 bases and J by 1 base, with 16 bases between them. The CDR3 is CASSQDRGEQGSYNSPLHF. In DNA form, the CDR3 reads TGCGCCAGCAGCCAAGATAGGGGCGAACAGGGATCCTATAATTCACCCCTCCACTTT.

In regard to this clone: One end of the junction does not line up with germline, which may come from a read error. The J gene is TRBJ1-2, the V gene TRBV7-7; D is possibly TRBD1 (5 bases). This CDR3 has 14 residues. CDR1 is SSHAT, CDR2 FNYEAQ, per germline (reference sequence). The CDR3 DNA sequence: TGTGCTAGCAGCTTAAATCCGTTCCAGGGTGATCTCTACTTC. Its protein product is CASSLNPFQGDLYF.

The J gene is TRBJ2-5, the V gene TRBV11-2; 14 nucleotides line up with TRBD2. CDR1 and CDR2 (germline): SGHAT, FQNNGV. Losses at the gene ends were 4 bases for V and 3 bases for J; bases not matched to a gene: 1. The CDR3 consists of 15 residues. In DNA, the CDR3 is TGTGCCAGCAGCTCGGGACTAGCGGGGGAAGAGACCCAGTACTTC. As protein: CASSSGLAGEETQYF.

The V and J genes are TRBV7-9 and TRBJ1-4; TRBD1 matches 8 bases. Germline values: CDR1 SEHNR, CDR2 FQNEAQ (reference sequence). CDR3 size: 14 residues. V lost 4 bases to trimming and J lost 10 bases; unmatched junction nucleotides: 8. The CDR3 loop is CASSSTGAIGKLFF. In DNA, the CDR3 is TGTGCCAGCAGCTCGACAGGGGCTATCGGAAAACTGTTTTTT. The full variable domain, completed using reference TRBV7-9 and TRBJ1-4, is DTGVSQNPRHKITKRGQNVTFRCDPISEHNRLYWYRQTLGQGPEFLTYFQNEAQLEKSRLLSDRFSAERPKGSFSTLEIQRTEQGDSAMYLCASSSTGAIGKLFFGSGTQLSVL.

This clone has only one observation. This chain connects TRBV6-5 to TRBJ1-1; weak D call: TRBD1 (5 bases). Trimming removed 6 bases at V and 8 bases at J, with 16 bases between. This CDR3 contains 13 residues. Germline V gene lookup returns CDR1 MNHEY and CDR2 SVGAGI. CDR3 in amino acids: CASRPLRDTEAFF. The CDR3 DNA follows: TGTGCCAGCAGGCCTCTCAGGGATACAGAAGCTTTCTTT.

The V call is TRBV27, the J call TRBJ2-3; 8 nucleotides match TRBD1. Unmatched junction bases numbered 5, after V lost 5 bases and J lost 4 bases. The length of the CDR3 is 14 residues. Germline V gene lookup returns CDR1 MNHEY and CDR2 SMNVEV (reference sequence). The DNA of the CDR3 is TGTGCCAGCAGTGGACAGGGTGTCCCAGATACGCAGTATTTT. It is translated as CASSGQGVPDTQYF.

This sequence joins TRBV11-2 and TRBJ1-3; the D gene is possibly TRBD1 (6 bases). V was shortened by 0 bases and J by 0 bases, with 6 bases between the two germline ends. In germline, CDR1 is SGHAT, CDR2 FQNNGV. CDR3 size: 15 residues. The CDR3 DNA reads TGTGCCAGCAGCTTAGAAGGGGGCTCTGGAAACACCATATATTTT. Its translation is CASSLEGGSGNTIYF.

This chain uses TRBV7-9 with TRBJ2-2; 8 bases are shared with TRBD1. Germline lookup yields CDR1 SEHNR and CDR2 FQNEAQ (reference sequence). This CDR3 has 15 amino acids. J gave up 6 bases and V 5 bases, and 8 bases lay outside the gene matches. The CDR3 DNA reads as TGTGCCAGCAGCGTTAGGGACAGGCTATCCGGGGAGCTGTTTTTT. Its translation is CASSVRDRLSGELFF.

This clone was detected only a few times. J is TRBJ1-3 and V is TRBV19; D unresolved. The germline V and J ends were trimmed by 4 bases and 0 bases, with 13 bases remaining between them. The CDR3 extends over 16 amino acids. Germline CDR1 is LNHDA and CDR2 is SQIVND (reference sequence). Written as DNA, the CDR3 is TGTGCCAGTAGTACCTCAGCTACTAGCTCTGGAAACACCATATATTTT. It specifies CASSTSATSSGNTIYF.

As DNA, the CDR3 is TGTGCCAGCAGCTTAGCAGCGGGAGCGTACAATGAGCAGTTCTTC. Protein: CASSLAAGAYNEQFF. V usage is TRBV7-2 and J usage is TRBJ2-1, with TRBD2 matching over 8 bases. The CDR3 contains 15 residues. V lost 0 bases to trimming and J lost 4 bases; unmatched junction nucleotides: 2. Germline-derived CDR1 and CDR2 are SGHTA and FQGNSA.

The genes are TRBV2 and TRBJ1-4; D perhaps matches TRBD1 (6 bases). V was pared by 6 bases and J by 5 bases, with 22 bases between. Looked up from germline, CDR1 is SNHLY and CDR2 is FYNNEI. This CDR3 comprises 17 residues. This CDR3 is CASRAQSPDRPNEKLFF. In nucleotides, the CDR3 is TGTGCCAGCAGGGCGCAATCTCCGGACAGACCAAATGAAAAACTGTTTTTT.

This chain links TRBV23-1 with TRBJ1-5, with D maybe TRBD1 (5 bases). TRBV23-1 is reported as an ORF; its role is uncertain. The CDR3 spans 16 residues. Trimming stripped 7 bases from V and 3 bases from J, with 19 bases between. The CDR3, as DNA: TGCGCCAGCACTCCCCGGACCAGGGTCAACAATCAGCCCCAGCATTTT. Translating gives CASTPRTRVNNQPQHF.